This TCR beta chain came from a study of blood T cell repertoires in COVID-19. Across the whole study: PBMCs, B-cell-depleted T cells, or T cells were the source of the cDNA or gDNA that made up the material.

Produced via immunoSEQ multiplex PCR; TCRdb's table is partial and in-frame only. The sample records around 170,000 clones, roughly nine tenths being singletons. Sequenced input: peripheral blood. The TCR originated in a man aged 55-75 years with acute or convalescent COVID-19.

This chain's CDR3 is CAISSDGGGEKLFF. CDR3 DNA sequence: TGTGCCATCAGTTCAGACGGGGGAGGTGAAAAACTGTTTTTT. The gene calls are TRBV10-3 and TRBJ1-4; D may be TRBD1 (5 bases). This CDR3 has 14 residues. The ends were cut back, 5 bases at V and 7 bases at J, with 14 bases in the middle. The germline V gene encodes CDR1 ENHRY and CDR2 SYGVKD.